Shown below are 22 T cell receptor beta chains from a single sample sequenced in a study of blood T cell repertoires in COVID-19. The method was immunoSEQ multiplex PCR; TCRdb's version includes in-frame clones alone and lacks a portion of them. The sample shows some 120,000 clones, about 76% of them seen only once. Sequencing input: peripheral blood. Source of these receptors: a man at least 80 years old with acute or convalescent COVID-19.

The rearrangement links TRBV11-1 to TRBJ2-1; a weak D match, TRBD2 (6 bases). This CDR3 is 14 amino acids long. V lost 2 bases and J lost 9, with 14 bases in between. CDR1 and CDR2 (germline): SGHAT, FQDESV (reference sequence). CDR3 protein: CASSLRWGGPEQFF. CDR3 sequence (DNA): TGTGCCAGCAGCTTACGTTGGGGAGGACCTGAGCAGTTCTTC.

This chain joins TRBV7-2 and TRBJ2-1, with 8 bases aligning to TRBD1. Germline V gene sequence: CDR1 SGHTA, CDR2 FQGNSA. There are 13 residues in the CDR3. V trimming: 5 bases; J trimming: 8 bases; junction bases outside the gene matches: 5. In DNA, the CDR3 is TGTGCCAGCAGCAAAGACAGGGGCGATGAGCAGTTCTTC. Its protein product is CASSKDRGDEQFF.

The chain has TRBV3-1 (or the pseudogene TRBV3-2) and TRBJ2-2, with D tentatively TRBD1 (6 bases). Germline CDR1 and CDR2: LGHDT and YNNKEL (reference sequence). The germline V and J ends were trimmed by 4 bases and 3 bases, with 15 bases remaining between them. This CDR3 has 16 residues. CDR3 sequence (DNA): TGTGCCAGCAGCCCCCCAGGGGTCTTGGACACCGGGGAGCTGTTTTTT. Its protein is CASSPPGVLDTGELFF.

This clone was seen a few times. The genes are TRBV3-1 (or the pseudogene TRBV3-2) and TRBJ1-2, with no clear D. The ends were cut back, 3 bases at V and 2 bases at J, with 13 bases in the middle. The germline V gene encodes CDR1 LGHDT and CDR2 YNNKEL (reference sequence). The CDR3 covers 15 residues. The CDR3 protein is CASSHTPRLNYGYTF. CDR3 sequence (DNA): TGTGCCAGCAGCCACACCCCGAGGCTGAACTATGGCTACACCTTC.

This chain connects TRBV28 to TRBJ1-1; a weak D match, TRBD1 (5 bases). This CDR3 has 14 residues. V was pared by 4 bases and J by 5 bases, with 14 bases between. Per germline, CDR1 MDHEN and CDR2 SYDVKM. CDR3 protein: CASSSGGDRTEAFF. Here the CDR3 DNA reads TGTGCCAGCAGTTCCGGAGGGGATCGTACTGAAGCTTTCTTT.

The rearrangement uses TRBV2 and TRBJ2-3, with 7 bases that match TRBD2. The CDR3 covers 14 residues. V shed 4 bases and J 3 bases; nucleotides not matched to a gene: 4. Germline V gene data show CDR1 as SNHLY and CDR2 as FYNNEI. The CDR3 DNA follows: TGTGCCAGCAGTGGGCGGGGGAGGACAGATACGCAGTATTTT. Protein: CASSGRGRTDTQYF.

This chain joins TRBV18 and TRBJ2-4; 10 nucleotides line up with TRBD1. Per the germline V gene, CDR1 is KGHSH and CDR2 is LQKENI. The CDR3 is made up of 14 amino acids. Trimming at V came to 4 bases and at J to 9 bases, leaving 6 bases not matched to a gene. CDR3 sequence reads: CASSQTGGAVIQYF. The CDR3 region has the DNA TGTGCCAGCTCACAGACAGGGGGCGCGGTCATTCAGTACTTC.

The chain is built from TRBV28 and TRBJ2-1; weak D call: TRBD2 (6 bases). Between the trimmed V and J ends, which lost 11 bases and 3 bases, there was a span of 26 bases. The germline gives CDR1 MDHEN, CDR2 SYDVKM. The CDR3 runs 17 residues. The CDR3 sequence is CASIGAPTGTLYNEQFF. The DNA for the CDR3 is TGTGCCTCGATAGGGGCCCCTACCGGGACTCTCTACAATGAGCAGTTCTTC.

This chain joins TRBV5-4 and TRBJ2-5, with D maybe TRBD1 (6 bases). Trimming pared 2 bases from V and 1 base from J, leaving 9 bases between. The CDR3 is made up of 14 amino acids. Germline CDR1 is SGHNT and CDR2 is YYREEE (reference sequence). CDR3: CASSFRGTQETQYF. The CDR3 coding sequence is TGTGCCAGCAGCTTTAGGGGGACCCAAGAGACCCAGTACTTC.

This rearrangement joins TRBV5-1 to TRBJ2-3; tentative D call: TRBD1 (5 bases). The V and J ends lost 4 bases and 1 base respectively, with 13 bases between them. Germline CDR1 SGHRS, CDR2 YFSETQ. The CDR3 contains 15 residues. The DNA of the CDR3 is TGCGCCAGCAGCCGCCGCAGGGCGGGCACAGATACGCAGTATTTT. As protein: CASSRRRAGTDTQYF.

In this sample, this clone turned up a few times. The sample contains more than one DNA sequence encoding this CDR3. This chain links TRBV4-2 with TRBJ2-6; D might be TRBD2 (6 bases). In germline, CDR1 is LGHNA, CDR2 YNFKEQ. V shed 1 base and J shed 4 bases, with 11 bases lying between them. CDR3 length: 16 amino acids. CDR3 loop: CASSQVGLYGANVLTF. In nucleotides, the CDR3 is TGTGCCAGCAGCCAAGTTGGACTATACGGGGCCAACGTCCTGACTTTC.

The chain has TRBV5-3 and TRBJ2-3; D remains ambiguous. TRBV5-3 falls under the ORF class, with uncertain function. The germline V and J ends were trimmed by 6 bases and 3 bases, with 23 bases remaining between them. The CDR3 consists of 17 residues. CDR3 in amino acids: CARNPDRWFPGTDTQYF. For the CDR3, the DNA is TGTGCCAGAAACCCCGATCGATGGTTCCCGGGTACAGATACGCAGTATTTT.

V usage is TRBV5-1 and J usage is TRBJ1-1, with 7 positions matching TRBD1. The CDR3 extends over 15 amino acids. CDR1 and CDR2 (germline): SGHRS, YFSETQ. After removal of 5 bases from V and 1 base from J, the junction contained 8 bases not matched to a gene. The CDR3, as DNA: TGCGCCAGCAGAGAGAGAGCAGGGGGGAACACTGAAGCTTTCTTT. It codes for CASRERAGGNTEAFF.

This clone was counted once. For the CDR3, the DNA is TGTGCCAGCAGTTACCCCGGGGGAGGGCGAGAGACCCAGTACTTC. Its translation is CASSYPGGGRETQYF. The genes are TRBV6-2 or TRBV6-3 and TRBJ2-5; 7 bases are shared with TRBD2. CDR3 length: 15 residues. Germline V gene data show CDR1 as MNHEY and CDR2 as SVGEGT. J was trimmed by 4 bases and V by 2 bases; bases with no gene match: 7.

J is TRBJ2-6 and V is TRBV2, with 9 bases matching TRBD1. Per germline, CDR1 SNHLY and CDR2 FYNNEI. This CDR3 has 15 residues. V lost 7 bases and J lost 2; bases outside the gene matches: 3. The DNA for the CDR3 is TGTGCCAGCACCAGACAGGGGGCTGGGGCCAACGTCCTGACTTTC. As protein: CASTRQGAGANVLTF.

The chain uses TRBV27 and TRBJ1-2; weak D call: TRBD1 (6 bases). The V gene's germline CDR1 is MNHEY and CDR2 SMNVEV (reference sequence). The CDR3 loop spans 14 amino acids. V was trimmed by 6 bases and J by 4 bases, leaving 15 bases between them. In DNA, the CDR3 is TGTGCCAGCAGCCCACGGACAGAATCCTATGGCTACACCTTC. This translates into CASSPRTESYGYTF.

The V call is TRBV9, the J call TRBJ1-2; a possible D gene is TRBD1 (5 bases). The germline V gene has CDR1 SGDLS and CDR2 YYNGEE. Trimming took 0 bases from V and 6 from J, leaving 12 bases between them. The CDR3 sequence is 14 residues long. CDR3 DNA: TGTGCCAGCAGCGTAGTCCGGAGGGGTCATGGCTACACCTTC. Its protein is CASSVVRRGHGYTF. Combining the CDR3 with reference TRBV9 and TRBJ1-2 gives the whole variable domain DSGVTQTPKHLITATGQRVTLRCSPRSGDLSVYWYQQSLDQGLQFLIQYYNGEERAKGNILERFSAQQFPDLHSELNLSSLELGDSALYFCASSVVRRGHGYTFGSGTRLTVV.

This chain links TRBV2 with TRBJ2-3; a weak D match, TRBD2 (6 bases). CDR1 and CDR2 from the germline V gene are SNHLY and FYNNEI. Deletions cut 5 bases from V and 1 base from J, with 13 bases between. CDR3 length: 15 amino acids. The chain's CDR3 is CASSPGGSRTDTQYF. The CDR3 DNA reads TGTGCCAGCAGTCCCGGAGGGTCCCGCACAGATACGCAGTATTTT. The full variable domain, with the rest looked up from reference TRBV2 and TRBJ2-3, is EPEVTQTPSHQVTQMGQEVILRCVPISNHLYFYWYRQILGQKVEFLVSFYNNEISEKSEIFDDQFSVERPDGSNFTLKIRSTKLEDSAMYFCASSPGGSRTDTQYFGPGTRLTVL.

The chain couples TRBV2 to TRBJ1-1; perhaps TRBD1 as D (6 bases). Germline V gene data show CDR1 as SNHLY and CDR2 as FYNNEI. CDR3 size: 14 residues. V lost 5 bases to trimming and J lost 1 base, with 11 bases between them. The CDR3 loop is CASSIARGNTEAFF. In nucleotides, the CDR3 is TGTGCCAGCAGTATCGCCAGGGGGAACACTGAAGCTTTCTTT.

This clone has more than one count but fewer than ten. CDR3 protein: CASSSQGANGATEAFF. The CDR3 region has the DNA TGTGCCAGCTCGTCGCAGGGGGCGAATGGTGCGACTGAAGCTTTCTTT. This chain joins TRBV18 and TRBJ1-1; 8 nucleotides agree with TRBD1. The V and J ends lost 6 bases and 5 bases, in that order; junction bases with no gene match: 14. Germline lookup yields CDR1 KGHSH and CDR2 LQKENI. This CDR3 region has 16 residues.

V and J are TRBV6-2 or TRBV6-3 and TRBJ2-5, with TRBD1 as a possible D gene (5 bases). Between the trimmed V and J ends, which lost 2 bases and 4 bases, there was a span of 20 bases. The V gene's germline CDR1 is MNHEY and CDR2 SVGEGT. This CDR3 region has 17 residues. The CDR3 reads CASSYRPRQRIIETQYF. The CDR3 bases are TGTGCCAGCAGTTACCGCCCCCGACAGAGGATTATAGAGACCCAGTACTTC.

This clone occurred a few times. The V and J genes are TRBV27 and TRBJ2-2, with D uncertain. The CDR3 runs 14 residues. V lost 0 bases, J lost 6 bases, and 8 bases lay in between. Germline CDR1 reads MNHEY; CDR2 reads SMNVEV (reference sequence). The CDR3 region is CASSLSPVAGELFF. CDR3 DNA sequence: TGTGCCAGCAGTTTATCACCGGTGGCCGGGGAGCTGTTTTTT.